A selection of T cell receptor beta chains follows, all from one sample in a study of T cell clones after liver transplantation. Libraries were prepared by immunoSEQ multiplex PCR; TCRdb keeps only in-frame clonotypes and omits some of them. The table records 75,000 to 85,000 clones, around four fifths of them present only once. The sequences come from CD4+ T cells from blood, collected at the 22-month timepoint. These receptors all stem from a human patient who received a liver transplant. These T cells may partly come from the graft donor. Each CDR3 is given with its conserved first and last residue. Each record gives: V gene, J gene, CDR3 protein.

TRBV6-5	TRBJ2-7	CASRYGTGEYEQYF
TRBV25-1	TRBJ1-4	CASSDRGREKLFF
TRBV9	TRBJ2-7	CASSSRQGPYEQYF
TRBV11-3	TRBJ2-2	CASSFKHGELFF
TRBV19	TRBJ1-1	CASITGGAGTEAFF
TRBV5-4	TRBJ2-3	CASSLAGRASTDTQYF
TRBV7-9	TRBJ1-4	CASSSGREINEKLFF
TRBV4-2	TRBJ2-7	CASSGYEQYF
TRBV7-2	TRBJ2-4	CASSSRGAGNIQYF
TRBV5-5	TRBJ2-2	CASSLVRTGGPDTGELFF
TRBV9	TRBJ2-3	CASSAGSGGAIYTDTQYF
TRBV4-2	TRBJ2-1	CASSHESGSGIYEQFF
TRBV19	TRBJ1-1	CASSVVVGTEAFF
TRBV19	TRBJ2-1	CASSIPEAAGAVNEQFF
TRBV2	TRBJ2-7	CASRSAPVGVRVPREQYF
TRBV6-1	TRBJ1-1	CASSTPDSQNTEAFF
TRBV7-3	TRBJ2-6	CASSRTGGSGANVLTF
TRBV6-6	TRBJ1-1	CASSYSTTNTEAFF
TRBV5-1	TRBJ2-5	CASINYPGGVGETQYF
TRBV12-5	TRBJ2-5	CASGFVQETQYF
TRBV12-5	TRBJ2-2	CASGIEAGELFF
TRBV14	TRBJ2-5	CASSLIGAGKTQYF
TRBV5-4	TRBJ2-5	CASSPRGAGQETQYF
TRBV1	TRBJ2-6	CTSSSMGLCTSRANVLTF
TRBV18	TRBJ1-1	CASSPRTVLNTEAFF
TRBV10-3	TRBJ1-2	CAISGQTYDNYGYTF
TRBV5-1	TRBJ1-4	CASSSRTGRNEKLFF